The entry below gives a single T cell receptor beta chain sequence along with its context. In the source study's methods: By means of reference gene primer amplification, nucleated cell counts were estimated. Here immunoSEQ multiplex PCR was the method, and the copy in TCRdb shows in-frame clones only, minus some. That table gives V, J and clone size, and the DNA gave D and trimming. Of 100,000 or so clones in the sample, 85% were seen once. The data are from a study of blood T cell repertoires in COVID-19. Study overall: Some COVID-19 samples were acute and others convalescent; all came from the United States, Italy and Spain. In each case, the material was cDNA or gDNA derived from T cells, B-cell-depleted T cells, or PBMCs.

This CDR3 is 16 amino acids long. From germline, CDR1 is SGHVS and CDR2 FQNEAQ. V lost 5 bases to trimming and J lost 13 bases; unmatched junction nucleotides: 17. The sequence was collected from a man aged 55 to 70 with acute or convalescent COVID-19. The rearrangement joins TRBV7-8 to TRBJ1-6; 7 bases align to TRBD1. Material for sequencing was peripheral blood. The CDR3 here is CASSVGQLMTLYPLHF. CDR3 nucleotides: TGTGCCAGCAGCGTGGGACAGCTTATGACCCTTTATCCCCTCCACTTT.